This T cell receptor beta chain derives from a study of T cell responses to AZD1222 COVID-19 vaccine. Findings and caveats of the study: Targets within unmutated variant regions were reportedly found for nearly half of spike-specific TCRs. It was only after the peak T cell response that any repertoires were sampled.

Germline loops: CDR1 SGHKS, CDR2 YYEKEE (reference sequence). V lost 4 bases and J 0 bases, leaving 14 bases between the germline ends. The CDR3 loop spans 16 amino acids. Turning to this clone: The target antigen is unknown.

Measured with immunoSEQ multiplex PCR; TCRdb has only the in-frame clones, and not every one. The table records approximately 120,000 clones, roughly nine tenths of them present only once. The specimen comprised peripheral blood, sampled on day 0 of AZD1222 vaccination. The origin of this receptor is an adult in good health. The chain combines TRBV5-5 with TRBJ1-3; the D gene is possibly TRBD1 (5 bases). The CDR3 spells CASSPPGQISGNTIYF. For the CDR3, the DNA is TGTGCCAGCAGCCCACCAGGGCAGATCTCTGGAAACACCATATATTTT. The full variable domain, completed using reference TRBV5-5 and TRBJ1-3, is DAGVTQSPTHLIKTRGQQVTLRCSPISGHKSVSWYQQVLGQGPQFIFQYYEKEERGRGNFPDRFSARQFPNYSSELNVNALLLGDSALYLCASSPPGQISGNTIYFGEGSWLTVV.